This is a list of T cell receptor beta chains from one sample in a study of blood T cells in healthy people across ages. TCRdb re-derived calls from the 5' RACE reads in MiXCR, one entry per CDR3 protein. The sample carries 800,000 to 950,000 distinct CDR3 sequences, roughly 28% recorded once. These records were also assigned to another study, of T cells of mothers and their children.

Source material: blood. These receptors were taken from a woman aged 35 to 49 in good health. The CDR3 runs from the conserved cysteine through the conserved F or W. D genes are given only for firm matches. Where a row states a size, it is once, few, many or the class of an expanded clone; other rows omit it.

clone_size,j_call,v_call,d_call,cdr3_nt,cdr3_aa
NA,TRBJ2-4,TRBV12-3/TRBV12-4,TRBD2,TGTGCCAGCAGAGAAACATTCATAGCGGGAGGGCCCAAAAACATTCAGTACTTC,CASRETFIAGGPKNIQYF
NA,TRBJ1-5,TRBV15,TRBD1,TGTGCCACCGGCGGACAGGGTGATAGCAATCAGCCCCAGCATTTT,CATGGQGDSNQPQHF
few,TRBJ1-1,TRBV28,NA,TGTGCCAGCAGTTCCAGGTCGGCGGGGAACACTGAAGCTTTCTTT,CASSSRSAGNTEAFF
few,TRBJ2-7,TRBV20-1,NA,TGCAGTGCTAGAGATCTTGTTACGGGGCCTCGCGAGCAGTACTTC,CSARDLVTGPREQYF
many,TRBJ2-1,TRBV20-1,NA,TGCAGTGCTAGAGATGACCTAAACAATGAGCAGTTCTTC,CSARDDLNNEQFF
many,TRBJ2-6,TRBV4-3,NA,TGCGCCAGCAGCCAAGAGGCAGGCTCTGGGGCCAACGTCCTGACTTTC,CASSQEAGSGANVLTF
many,TRBJ2-7,TRBV7-9,NA,TGTGCCAGCAGTCCCGGTTGGGGGTACGAGCAGTACTTC,CASSPGWGYEQYF
NA,TRBJ1-1,TRBV15,TRBD1,TGTGCCACCAGCAGAGACCTTTTTGGGACAGGGGGCAGGTCTTTCTTT,CATSRDLFGTGGRSFF
few,TRBJ1-5,TRBV7-9,NA,TGTGCCAGCAGCTTTTACCCAGGCAACAATCAGCCCCAGCATTTT,CASSFYPGNNQPQHF
few,TRBJ2-1,TRBV7-3,NA,TGTGCCAGCAGCAAAAGGGGGGGGGCTGGATACAATGAGCAGTTCTTC,CASSKRGGAGYNEQFF
many,TRBJ2-7,TRBV28,TRBD1,TGTGCCAGCAGTCCTCAGACAGGGGGTAAAGCCTACGAGCAGTACTTC,CASSPQTGGKAYEQYF
many,TRBJ2-6,TRBV5-1,TRBD2,TGCGCCAGCAGCTTGCGTGCTAGCGGGGGGCACACACAAGGGGCCAACGTCCTGACTTTC,CASSLRASGGHTQGANVLTF
few,TRBJ2-3,TRBV6-1,NA,TGTGCCAGCAAGAAATCCTCAAGGGCAGATACGCAGTATTTT,CASKKSSRADTQYF
NA,TRBJ2-6,TRBV12-5,NA,TGTGCTAGTGGTTTGGTAAGGGTGGCTAGGATCAGCTCTGGGACCAACGTCCTGACTTTC,CASGLVRVARISSGTNVLTF
NA,TRBJ2-1,TRBV7-6,TRBD1,TGTGCCAGCAGCCACAGGGACAGGGGGCAGGGTGAGCAGTTCTTC,CASSHRDRGQGEQFF
many,TRBJ1-2,TRBV20-1,NA,TGCAGTGCGACAACGTGGGGTTCTCTTAAGGGGGACTATGGCTACACCTTC,CSATTWGSLKGDYGYTF
few,TRBJ2-1,TRBV9,NA,TGTGCCAGCAGTCACCGGGGGTCGAGCTCCTACAATGAGCAGTTCTTC,CASSHRGSSSYNEQFF
few,TRBJ1-1,TRBV15,TRBD1,TGTGCCACCAGCGGACAGGACATGATGAACACTGAAGCTTTCTTT,CATSGQDMMNTEAFF
many,TRBJ2-1,TRBV20-1,TRBD2,TGCAGTGCTAGGGACAGCGGGGGGGCCGGGAATGAGCAGTTCTTC,CSARDSGGAGNEQFF
few,TRBJ2-7,TRBV10-3,NA,TGTGCCATGGGGGACCCGATAAACGAGCAGTACTTC,CAMGDPINEQYF
few,TRBJ2-3,TRBV20-1,NA,TGCAGTGCTAGTCCACGCCCTTCCCACCACACGCAGTATTTT,CSASPRPSHHTQYF
once,TRBJ2-7,TRBV18,NA,TGTGCCAGCTCACCAGGGCGGTACGAGCAGTGCTTC,CASSPGRYEQCF
NA,TRBJ1-6,TRBV6-6,TRBD1,TGTGCCAGCGGAAGGGACAGGGGGACAGGATCACCCCTCCACTTT,CASGRDRGTGSPLHF
many,TRBJ2-1,TRBV5-1,NA,TGCGCCAGCAGCCTGGGGAGATCCTACAATGAGCAGTTCTTC,CASSLGRSYNEQFF
NA,TRBJ1-4,TRBV12-3/TRBV12-4,TRBD1,TGTGCCAGCAGTTTATCGGGACAGGGGGTACGAAAACTGTTTTTT,CASSLSGQGVRKLFF
many,TRBJ2-7,TRBV5-1,TRBD1,TGCGCCAGCAGTTCAGGGGGCTCCTACGAGCAGTACTTC,CASSSGGSYEQYF